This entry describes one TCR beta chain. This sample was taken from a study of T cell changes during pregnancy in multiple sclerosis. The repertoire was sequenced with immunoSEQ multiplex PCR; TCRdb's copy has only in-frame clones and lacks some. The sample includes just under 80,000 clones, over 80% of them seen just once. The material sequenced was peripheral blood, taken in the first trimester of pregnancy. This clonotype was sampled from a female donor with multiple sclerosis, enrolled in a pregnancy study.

The CDR3 coding sequence is TGTGCCAGCAGCTTAGCGGGATCTGAGACCCAGTACTTC. It encodes CASSLAGSETQYF. The rearrangement uses TRBV5-5 and TRBJ2-5, with 7 bases lining up with TRBD2. This CDR3 spans 13 amino acids. J gave up 5 bases and V 2 bases, and 3 bases lay outside the gene matches. Germline assignment: CDR1 SGHKS and CDR2 YYEKEE (reference sequence).